The source of this TCR beta chain is a study of cytomegalovirus exposure and HLA in healthy donors. 60 Vbeta and 13 Jbeta primers were used in PCR. Using immunoSEQ multiplex PCR, the repertoire was profiled, and TCRdb retains in-frame clones only, with some absent. The sample has around 76,000 clones; approximately 67% are singletons. Whole-study findings and limits: On later analysis, the bulk of CMV-associated TCR beta chains appeared to be HLA-restricted. TCR beta sequences numbering roughly 18,000 were associated with HLA alleles at 0.05 false discovery rate in a later analysis. In a later analysis, HLA-associated beta chains showed higher expansion and lower generation probabilities than comparable chains.

This CDR3 has 16 amino acids. Germline CDR1 MNHEY, CDR2 SVGAGI. V shed 4 bases and J 2 bases; nucleotides not matched to a gene: 9. This clone has just a few counts. What it binds is not known. The TCR comes from a man aged 40-50 years in good health and CMV-seropositive. Sample: PBMCs. J is TRBJ2-3 and V is TRBV6-5, with 7 bases that match TRBD1. CDR3 DNA sequence: TGTGCCAGCAGTTTCTTTCGGGACAGATCCACAGATACGCAGTATTTT. Translation gives CASSFFRDRSTDTQYF.